This record concerns one T cell receptor (beta chain) sequence. The germline CDR1 and CDR2 sequences are LNHDA and SQIVND (reference sequence). Trimming stripped 7 bases from V and 6 bases from J, with 21 bases between. This CDR3 contains 15 residues. TCRdb keeps only in-frame clones here, not all; method: immunoSEQ multiplex PCR. Here the sample spans some 400,000 clones, more than 75% being singletons. This entry belongs to a study of blood T cell repertoires in COVID-19. Across the study: The United States, Italy and Spain were the sources of the acute and convalescent COVID-19 samples.

The chain links TRBV19 to TRBJ1-2; maybe TRBD1 (5 bases). The clonotype was recovered from a woman in her sixties with COVID-19, enrolled during active disease. The sample taken for sequencing was peripheral blood. For the CDR3, the DNA is TGTGCCAGTACCCGTTTTGGCGCTTCGGGGGATGGCTACACCTTC. Translation: CASTRFGASGDGYTF.